This entry describes one TCR beta chain. As yet, its antigen is unknown. As handled by the study authors: Filtering was not the same, since immunoSEQ gave junction-only sequences without quality scores. The repertoire was sequenced with immunoSEQ multiplex PCR; TCRdb's copy has only in-frame clones and lacks some. V and J calls and clone size are given by that table; D and trimming were obtained from the DNA. The sample has hundreds of thousands of clones, 90% to 97% seen once. This record comes from a study of shared clonotypes between healthy human individuals. The study, taken as a whole, reports: Generation probabilities were higher for clonotypes shared across all four sorted-subset donors than for unshared ones. Approximately 5% was the fraction of naive CD4 clonotypes found shared across a few donors.

The CDR3 runs 15 residues. V was clipped by 3 bases and J by 5 bases; unmatched bases: 2. The germline CDR1 and CDR2 sequences are MNHEY and SMNVEV (reference sequence). Each of the donors was a healthy adult who was HIV-negative and had not had a recent acute infection or vaccination. The TCR sequence derives from a woman aged 30 to 39 in good health. Specimen: naive CD4+ T cells sorted from blood. Stated subset: CD45RA+ positively selected. The V and J genes are TRBV27 and TRBJ2-2, with 11 nucleotides matching TRBD2. The CDR3 protein is CASSFRTSGTGELFF. The CDR3 DNA sequence: TGTGCCAGCAGTTTCCGGACTAGCGGGACCGGGGAGCTGTTTTTT.